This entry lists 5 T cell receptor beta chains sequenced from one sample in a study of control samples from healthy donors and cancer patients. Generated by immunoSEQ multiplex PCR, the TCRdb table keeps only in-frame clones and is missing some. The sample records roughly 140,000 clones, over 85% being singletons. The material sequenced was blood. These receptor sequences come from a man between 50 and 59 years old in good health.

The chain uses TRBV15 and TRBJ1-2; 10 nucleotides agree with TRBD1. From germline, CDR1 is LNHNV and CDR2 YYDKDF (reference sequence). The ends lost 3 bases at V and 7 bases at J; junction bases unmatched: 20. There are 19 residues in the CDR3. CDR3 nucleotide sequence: TGTGCCACCAGCAGCCCCGCCGGGACAGGGGCCCGAGGGCCTAGTGGCTACACCTTC. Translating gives CATSSPAGTGARGPSGYTF.

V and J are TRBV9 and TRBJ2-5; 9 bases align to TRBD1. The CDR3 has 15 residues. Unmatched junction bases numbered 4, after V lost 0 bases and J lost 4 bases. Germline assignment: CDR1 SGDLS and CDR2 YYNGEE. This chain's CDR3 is CASSVAAQGAETQYF. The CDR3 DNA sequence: TGTGCCAGCAGCGTAGCTGCACAGGGGGCAGAGACCCAGTACTTC.

CDR3: CASSIGRLNTEAFF. The CDR3 DNA is TGTGCCAGTAGTATAGGACGGCTGAACACTGAAGCTTTCTTT. This sequence joins TRBV19 and TRBJ1-1; D ambiguous. The germline V gene has CDR1 LNHDA and CDR2 SQIVND (reference sequence). V dropped 1 base and J dropped 0 bases, with 6 bases sitting between them. The CDR3 extends over 14 amino acids.

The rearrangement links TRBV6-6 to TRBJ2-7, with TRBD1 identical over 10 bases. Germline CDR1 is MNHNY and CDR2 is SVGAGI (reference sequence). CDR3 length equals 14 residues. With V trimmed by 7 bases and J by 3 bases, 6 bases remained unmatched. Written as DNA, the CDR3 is TGTGCCAGCAACGAGGGACAGGGGCGCTACGAGCAGTACTTC. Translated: CASNEGQGRYEQYF.

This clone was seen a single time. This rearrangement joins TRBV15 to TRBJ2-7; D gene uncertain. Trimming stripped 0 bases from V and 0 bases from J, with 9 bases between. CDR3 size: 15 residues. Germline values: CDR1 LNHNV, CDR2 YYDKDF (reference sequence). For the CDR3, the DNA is TGTGCCACCAGCAGAGATAGTGCGGTCTCCTACGAGCAGTACTTC. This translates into CATSRDSAVSYEQYF.